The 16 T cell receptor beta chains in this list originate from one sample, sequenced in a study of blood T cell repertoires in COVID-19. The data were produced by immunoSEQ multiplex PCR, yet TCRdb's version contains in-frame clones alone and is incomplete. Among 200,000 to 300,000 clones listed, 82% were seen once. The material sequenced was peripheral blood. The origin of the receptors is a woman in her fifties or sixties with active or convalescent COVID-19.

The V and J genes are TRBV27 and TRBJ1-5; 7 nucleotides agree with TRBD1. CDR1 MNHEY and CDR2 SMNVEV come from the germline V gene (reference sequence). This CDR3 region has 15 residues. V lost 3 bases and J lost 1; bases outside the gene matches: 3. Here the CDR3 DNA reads TGTGCCAGCAGTTTCCAGACAGGGAGCAATCAGCCCCAGCATTTT. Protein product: CASSFQTGSNQPQHF.

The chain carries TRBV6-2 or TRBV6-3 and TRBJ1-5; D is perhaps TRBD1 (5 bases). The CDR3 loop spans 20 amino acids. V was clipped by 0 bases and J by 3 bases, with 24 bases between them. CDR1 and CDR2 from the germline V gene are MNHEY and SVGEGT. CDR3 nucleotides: TGTGCCAGCAGTTACTCTTATTTACTCCCGGGGGTGGTGTCCAATCAGCCCCAGCATTTT. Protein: CASSYSYLLPGVVSNQPQHF.

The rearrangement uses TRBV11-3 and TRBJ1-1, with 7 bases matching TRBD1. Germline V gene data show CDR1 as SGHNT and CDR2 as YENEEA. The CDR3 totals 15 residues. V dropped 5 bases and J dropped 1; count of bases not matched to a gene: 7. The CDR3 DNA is TGTGCCAGCAGCCCCTCAAGGGGGCGGAACACTGAAGCTTTCTTT. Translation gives CASSPSRGRNTEAFF.

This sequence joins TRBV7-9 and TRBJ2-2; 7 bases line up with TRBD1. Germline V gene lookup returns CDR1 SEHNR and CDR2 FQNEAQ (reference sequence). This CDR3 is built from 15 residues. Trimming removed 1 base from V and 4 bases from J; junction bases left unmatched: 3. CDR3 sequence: CASSLVGQPTGELFF. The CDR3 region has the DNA TGTGCCAGCAGCTTAGTGGGACAGCCCACCGGGGAGCTGTTTTTT.

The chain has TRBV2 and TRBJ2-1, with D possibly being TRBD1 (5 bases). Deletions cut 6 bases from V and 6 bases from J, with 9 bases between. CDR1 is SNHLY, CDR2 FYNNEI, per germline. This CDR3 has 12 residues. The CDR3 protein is CASRRQGNEQFF. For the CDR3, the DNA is TGTGCCAGCAGGCGTCAGGGCAATGAGCAGTTCTTC.

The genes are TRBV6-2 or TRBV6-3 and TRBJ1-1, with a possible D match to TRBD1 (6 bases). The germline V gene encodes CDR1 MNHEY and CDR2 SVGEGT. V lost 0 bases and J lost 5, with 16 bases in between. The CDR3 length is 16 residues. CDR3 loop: CASSYSQLARGTEAFF. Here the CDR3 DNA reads TGTGCCAGCAGTTACTCCCAGTTGGCGAGGGGGACTGAAGCTTTCTTT.

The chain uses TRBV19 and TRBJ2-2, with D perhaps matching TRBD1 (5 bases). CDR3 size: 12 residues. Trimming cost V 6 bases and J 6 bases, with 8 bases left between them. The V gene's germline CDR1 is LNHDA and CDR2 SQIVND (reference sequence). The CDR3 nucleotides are TGTGCCAGTAGACCAGGGTCCGGGGAGCTGTTTTTT. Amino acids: CASRPGSGELFF.

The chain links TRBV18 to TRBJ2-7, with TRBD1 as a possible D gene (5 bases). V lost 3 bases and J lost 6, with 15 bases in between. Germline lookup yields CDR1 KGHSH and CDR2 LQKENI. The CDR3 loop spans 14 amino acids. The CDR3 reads CASSPLGAQGEQYF. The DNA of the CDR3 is TGTGCCAGCTCACCCCTCGGTGCGCAGGGCGAGCAGTACTTC.

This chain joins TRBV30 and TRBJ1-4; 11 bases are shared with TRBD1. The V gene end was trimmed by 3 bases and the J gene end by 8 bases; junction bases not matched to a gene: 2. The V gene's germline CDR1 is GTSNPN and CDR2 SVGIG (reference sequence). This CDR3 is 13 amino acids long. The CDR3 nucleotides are TGTGCCTGGAGGGGACAGGGGGTCGAAAAACTGTTTTTT. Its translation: CAWRGQGVEKLFF.

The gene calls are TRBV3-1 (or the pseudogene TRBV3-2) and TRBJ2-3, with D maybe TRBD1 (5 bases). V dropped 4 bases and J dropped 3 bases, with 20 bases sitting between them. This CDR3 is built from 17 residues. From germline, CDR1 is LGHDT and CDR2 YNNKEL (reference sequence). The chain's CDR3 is CASSRHQAGRGTDTQYF. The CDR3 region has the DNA TGTGCCAGCAGCCGACACCAAGCAGGGCGTGGGACAGATACGCAGTATTTT.

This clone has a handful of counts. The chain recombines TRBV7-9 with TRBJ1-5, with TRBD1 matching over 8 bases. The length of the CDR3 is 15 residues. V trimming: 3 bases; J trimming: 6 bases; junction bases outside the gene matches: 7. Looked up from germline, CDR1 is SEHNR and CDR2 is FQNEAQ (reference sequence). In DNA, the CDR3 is TGTGCCAGCAGCTTGACAGGGGCCCTGCCTCAGCCCCAGCATTTT. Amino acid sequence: CASSLTGALPQPQHF.

The CDR3 region is CASSYSPDSGNTIYF. The CDR3 DNA is TGTGCCAGCAGTTACTCACCAGACTCTGGAAACACCATATATTTT. This chain joins TRBV6-5 and TRBJ1-3; D remains ambiguous. Germline CDR1 is MNHEY and CDR2 is SVGAGI. Trimming shortened V by 0 bases and J by 0 bases, and 6 bases separated the two germline ends. The CDR3 extends over 15 amino acids.

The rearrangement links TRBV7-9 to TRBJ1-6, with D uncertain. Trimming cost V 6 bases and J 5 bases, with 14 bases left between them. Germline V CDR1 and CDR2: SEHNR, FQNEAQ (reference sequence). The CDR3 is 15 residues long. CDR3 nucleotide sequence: TGTGCCAGCAGGGGAGAAAGGAGCCATAATTCACCCCTCCACTTT. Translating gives CASRGERSHNSPLHF.

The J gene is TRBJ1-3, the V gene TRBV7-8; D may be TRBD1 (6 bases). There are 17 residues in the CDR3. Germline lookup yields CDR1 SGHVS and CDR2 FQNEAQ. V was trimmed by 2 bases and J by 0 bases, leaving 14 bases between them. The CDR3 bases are TGTGCCAGCAGCTTACTACCAACAGGGAGCTCTGGAAACACCATATATTTT. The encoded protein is CASSLLPTGSSGNTIYF.

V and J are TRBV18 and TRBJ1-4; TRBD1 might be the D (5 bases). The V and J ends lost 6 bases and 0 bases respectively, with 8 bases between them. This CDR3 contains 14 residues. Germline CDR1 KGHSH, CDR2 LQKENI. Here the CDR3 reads CASSDTSTNEKLFF. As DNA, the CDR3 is TGTGCCAGCTCGGACACCTCAACTAATGAAAAACTGTTTTTT.

In DNA, the CDR3 is TGTGCCAGCAGCTTCATAGCGGGGGGGAGGTACGAGCAGTACTTC. Amino acids: CASSFIAGGRYEQYF. The chain combines TRBV5-6 with TRBJ2-7, with TRBD2 matching 11 bases. V trimming: 2 bases; J trimming: 4 bases; junction bases outside the gene matches: 5. This CDR3 has 15 amino acids. Germline loops: CDR1 SGHDT, CDR2 YYEEEE.